This is a list of T cell receptor beta chains from one sample in a study of blood T cell repertoires in COVID-19. Generated by immunoSEQ multiplex PCR, the TCRdb table keeps only in-frame clones and is missing some. The sample consists of about 220,000 clones, around 81% of them appearing once. What was sequenced was peripheral blood. The receptor source for this set is a woman between 25 and 40 years old who had recovered from COVID-19. The CDR3 runs from the conserved cysteine through the conserved F or W. The D gene is left open where the match is weak. Clone sizes are given selectively: once, few, many, or a class where the clone is expanded.

clone_size j_call d_call v_call cdr3_aa cdr3_nt
- TRBJ2-1 TRBD2 TRBV28 CASSWTGREDEQFF TGTGCCAGCAGTTGGACGGGTCGGGAGGATGAGCAGTTCTTC
few TRBJ2-2 TRBD1 TRBV3-1/TRBV3-2 CASSQEGQGWTGELFF TGTGCCAGCAGCCAAGAAGGACAGGGGTGGACCGGGGAGCTGTTTTTT
- TRBJ1-2 - TRBV28 CASRVPGGDGGYTF TGTGCCAGCAGGGTTCCGGGGGGCGACGGTGGCTACACCTTC
- TRBJ2-5 - TRBV7-3 CASSLYRGETQYF TGTGCCAGCAGCTTATACCGGGGAGAGACCCAGTACTTC
- TRBJ1-1 TRBD1 TRBV25-1 CASSLRSTGSEAFF TGTGCCAGCAGTCTCCGATCGACAGGGTCTGAAGCTTTCTTT
- TRBJ2-7 TRBD2 TRBV7-8 CASSGEGLASIEQYF TGTGCCAGCAGCGGAGAGGGACTAGCGTCGATCGAGCAGTACTTC
- TRBJ2-7 - TRBV21-1 CEGREGSYEQYF TGTGAAGGGCGGGAGGGCTCCTACGAGCAGTACTTC
once TRBJ1-1 - TRBV11-2 CASSLDPRQFRAFF TGTGCCAGCAGCTTAGACCCAAGACAATTCCGGGCTTTCTTT
- TRBJ2-7 TRBD1 TRBV5-1 CASSLGDRGYEQYF TGCGCCAGCAGCTTAGGGGACAGGGGTTACGAGCAGTACTTC
once TRBJ2-1 - TRBV27 CASSLGHISYNEQFF TGTGCCAGCAGTCTCGGACACATATCCTACAATGAGCAGTTCTTC
- TRBJ1-6 - TRBV21-1 CASSKGMERGPNNSPLHF TGTGCCAGCAGCAAAGGGATGGAACGCGGTCCTAATAATTCACCCCTCCACTTT
- TRBJ2-1 TRBD2 TRBV5-4 CASSLGTSGSLNEQFF TGTGCCAGCAGCTTGGGGACTAGCGGGAGCCTAAATGAGCAGTTCTTC
- TRBJ2-3 - TRBV19 CASSISAGLNRWPTWQYF TGTGCCAGTAGTATCTCCGCGGGACTTAATAGATGGCCCACGTGGCAGTATTTT
- TRBJ1-1 TRBD1 TRBV4-1 CASSRWTGGLSEAFF TGCGCCAGCAGCCGATGGACAGGGGGCCTTTCTGAAGCTTTCTTT
once TRBJ2-5 - TRBV9 CASSVGGGTVETQYF TGTGCCAGCAGCGTAGGGGGCGGGACAGTTGAGACCCAGTACTTC
few TRBJ1-6 TRBD1 TRBV6-5 CASSSIQGAGPLHF TGTGCCAGCAGTTCAATACAGGGGGCAGGACCCCTCCACTTT
few TRBJ1-1 TRBD1 TRBV2 CADRGETEAFF TGTGCCGACAGGGGGGAAACTGAAGCTTTCTTT
- TRBJ1-2 TRBD1 TRBV6-6 CASGRHGTGYGYTF TGTGCCAGCGGGAGACACGGGACAGGCTATGGCTACACCTTC
- TRBJ1-4 - TRBV5-6 CASSLAGSTNEKLFF TGTGCCAGCAGCTTAGCAGGGTCGACTAATGAAAAACTGTTTTTT
- TRBJ1-1 - TRBV6-6 CASSYLETANTEAFF TGTGCCAGCAGTTATTTGGAGACGGCGAACACTGAAGCTTTCTTT
- TRBJ2-7 TRBD1 TRBV5-1 CASSSVLDRGRGEQYF TGCGCCAGCAGCAGTGTGTTGGACAGGGGAAGGGGAGAGCAGTACTTC
few TRBJ2-5 - TRBV24-1 CATSDSPGLETQYF TGTGCCACCAGTGATTCCCCCGGGTTGGAGACCCAGTACTTC
- TRBJ1-1 TRBD1 TRBV28 CASSSPGQGHMNTEAFF TGTGCCAGCAGTTCCCCGGGACAGGGCCACATGAACACTGAAGCTTTCTTT
few TRBJ1-3 - TRBV5-3 CARSLDSSLAVVSLSGNTIYF TGTGCCAGAAGCTTGGATTCCTCTTTAGCTGTGGTAAGTCTCTCTGGAAACACCATATATTTT
- TRBJ2-2 - TRBV25-1 CASSEMATGELFF TGTGCCAGCAGTGAAATGGCTACCGGGGAGCTGTTTTTT
- TRBJ2-3 TRBD1 TRBV4-1 CASSHWATGISTDTQYF TGCGCCAGCAGCCATTGGGCGACAGGGATTAGCACAGATACGCAGTATTTT
- TRBJ1-2 - TRBV10-2 CASSEGGAGNYGYTF TGCGCCAGCAGTGAGGGGGGGGCTGGCAACTATGGCTACACCTTC
- TRBJ1-2 - TRBV27 CASSSPTSHGYTF TGTGCCAGCAGTTCCCCGACATCCCATGGCTACACCTTC
- TRBJ1-1 - TRBV28 CASRPPVGNTEAFF TGTGCCAGCAGGCCCCCTGTCGGGAACACTGAAGCTTTCTTT
few TRBJ2-2 TRBD1 TRBV27 CASTTGTGAPGELFF TGTGCCAGTACAACCGGGACAGGGGCACCCGGGGAGCTGTTTTTT
- TRBJ1-1 - TRBV5-1 CASSPLRLNTEAFF TGCGCCAGCAGCCCGCTCAGATTGAACACTGAAGCTTTCTTT
- TRBJ1-5 - TRBV28 CASSLWAGRGRNQPQHF TGTGCCAGCAGTTTATGGGCAGGGAGGGGCCGCAATCAGCCCCAGCATTTT
- TRBJ2-7 TRBD1 TRBV2 CASSFGQVYEQYF TGTGCCAGCAGTTTCGGACAGGTCTACGAGCAGTACTTC
few TRBJ1-1 TRBD1 TRBV9 CASSVGATGKTEAFF TGTGCCAGCAGCGTAGGAGCGACAGGGAAGACTGAAGCTTTCTTT
- TRBJ1-5 TRBD1 TRBV28 CATVTGGSQPQHF TGTGCCACCGTGACAGGGGGGAGCCAGCCCCAGCATTTT
- TRBJ2-7 TRBD1 TRBV27 CASSLSGGPYEQYF TGTGCCAGCAGTCTCTCAGGGGGCCCCTACGAGCAGTACTTC
- TRBJ2-3 TRBD2 TRBV28 CAHQREMTDTQYF TGTGCTCACCAGCGGGAAATGACAGATACGCAGTATTTT
- TRBJ1-1 - TRBV6-6 CASSLGLTEAFF TGTGCCAGCAGTCTGGGGCTCACTGAAGCTTTCTTT
- TRBJ2-7 - TRBV27 CASRRGGRGSYEQYF TGTGCCAGCAGGAGGGGAGGGAGGGGGTCCTACGAGCAGTACTTC
once TRBJ2-5 TRBD2 TRBV5-4 CASSSRLAAPETQYF TGTGCCAGCAGCTCAAGACTAGCGGCTCCCGAGACCCAGTACTTC
few TRBJ2-7 - TRBV24-1 CATSDPPPRSEQYF TGTGCCACCAGTGATCCCCCTCCCCGGTCGGAGCAGTACTTC
- TRBJ2-3 TRBD1 TRBV3-1/TRBV3-2 CASSPGTGPDTQYF TGTGCCAGCAGCCCGGGGACAGGCCCGGATACGCAGTATTTT
few TRBJ1-6 - TRBV12-5 CASALRGGNSPLHF TGTGCTAGTGCCCTAAGGGGGGGGAATTCACCCCTCCACTTT
- TRBJ2-2 TRBD2 TRBV5-1 CASSLRVAGGTTNTGELFF TGCGCCAGCAGCTTGAGGGTAGCGGGAGGTACCACGAACACCGGGGAGCTGTTTTTT
- TRBJ1-5 - TRBV4-1 CASSPDHSYSNQPQHF TGCGCCAGCAGCCCAGATCACAGCTATAGCAATCAGCCCCAGCATTTT
- TRBJ1-5 TRBD1 TRBV4-2 CASSPHRDRGSNQPQHF TGTGCCAGCAGCCCTCACCGGGACAGGGGTAGCAATCAGCCCCAGCATTTT
few TRBJ2-6 TRBD2 TRBV28 CASRLGLALSSGANVLTF TGTGCCAGCCGTCTGGGACTAGCGCTCAGCTCTGGGGCCAACGTCCTGACTTTC
- TRBJ2-1 - TRBV5-1 CASSVYRADEQFF TGCGCCAGCAGCGTATACAGGGCCGATGAGCAGTTCTTC
- TRBJ1-5 - TRBV6-5 CASRAIHNQPQHF TGTGCCAGCAGAGCCATCCACAATCAGCCCCAGCATTTT